This T cell receptor beta chain originates from a study of CD8+CD57+ T cells in acquired aplastic anemia. Turning to the study itself: Sorted CD4+ and CD8+ cells yielded around 3.2 ug of DNA on average.

Genomic DNA, serving as template, underwent TCR beta VDJ and CDR3 profiling. TCRdb reprocessed the reads with MiXCR, giving one entry per CDR3 protein. The sample yields 350,000 to 450,000 distinct CDR3 sequences, about two thirds seen once. Germline V gene lookup returns CDR1 SGHRS and CDR2 YFSETQ. The V and J ends lost 4 bases and 11 bases respectively, with 16 bases between them. This CDR3 contains 13 residues. Findings and caveats of the study: The study found no significant CD8+ Simpson's diversity difference between patients and controls.

To note about this clonotype: The antigen remains undetermined.

The sequence came from a human donor in good health, serving as a control. The chain combines TRBV5-1 with TRBJ2-1; TRBD1 might be the D (5 bases). The sequencing sample was made of sorted CD4+, CD8+, or CD8+CD57+ T cells (not recorded which) from PBMCs. The CDR3, as DNA: TGCGCCAGCAGCAGGGATGGGGCAAATAAGCAGTTCTTC. Its protein product is CASSRDGANKQFF.